This T cell receptor beta chain was recovered during a study of T cell clones after liver transplantation. V shed 5 bases and J shed 0 bases, with 8 bases lying between them. CDR3 length equals 14 residues. From germline, CDR1 is LNHDA and CDR2 SQIVND (reference sequence). Sequenced by immunoSEQ multiplex PCR; TCRdb stores in-frame clones only, minus some. The repertoire includes 55,000 to 80,000 clones, more than 75% of them detected once, and less than 3.5% sits in the top ten. Sequencing used CD4+ T cells from blood, obtained before liver transplant. This chain uses TRBV19 with TRBJ1-3; D gene unclear. The TCR sequence derives from a human donor who received a liver transplant. CDR3 region: CASSSHTSGNTIYF. CDR3 DNA sequence: TGTGCCAGTAGTTCTCACACCTCTGGAAACACCATATATTTT. The complete variable domain, with remaining parts taken from reference TRBV19 and TRBJ1-3, reads DGGITQSPKYLFRKEGQNVTLSCEQNLNHDAMYWYRQDPGQGLRLIYYSQIVNDFQKGDIAEGYSVSREKKESFPLTVTSAQKNPTAFYLCASSSHTSGNTIYFGEGSWLTVV.